A single sample gave rise to the 28 T cell receptor beta chains below, sequenced in a study of control samples from healthy donors and cancer patients. Measured with immunoSEQ multiplex PCR; TCRdb has only the in-frame clones, and not every one. Among 45,000 to 70,000 clones, around 93% were seen once, and the ten largest hold around 0.9%. Sequenced sample: PBMCs. Source of these receptors: a young man with colorectal cancer.

V is TRBV18 and J is TRBJ2-1; D gene unclear. The germline gives CDR1 KGHSH, CDR2 LQKENI. The CDR3 length is 13 residues. V gave up 2 bases and J gave up 4 bases, with 6 bases separating them. The CDR3 sequence is CASSPDLYNEQFF. DNA of the CDR3: TGTGCCAGCTCACCAGATCTGTACAATGAGCAGTTCTTC. Based on the CDR3 plus reference TRBV18 and TRBJ2-1, the full variable domain is NAGVMQNPRHLVRRRGQEARLRCSPMKGHSHVYWYRQLPEEGLKFMVYLQKENIIDESGMPKERFSAEFPKEGPSILRIQQVVRGDSAAYFCASSPDLYNEQFFGPGTRLTVL.

The V and J genes are TRBV30 and TRBJ1-3; D is uncertain. CDR3 length: 12 amino acids. Germline V lookup: CDR1 GTSNPN, CDR2 SVGIG (reference sequence). Trimming shortened V by 4 bases and J by 7 bases, and 11 bases separated the two germline ends. CDR3 sequence: CAWNSMVNTIYF. The CDR3 region has the DNA TGTGCCTGGAACAGTATGGTGAACACCATATATTTT. The full variable domain, with the rest looked up from reference TRBV30 and TRBJ1-3, is SQTIHQWPATLVQPVGSPLSLECTVEGTSNPNLYWYRQAAGRGLQLLFYSVGIGQISSEVPQNLSASRPQDRQFILSSKKLLLSDSGFYLCAWNSMVNTIYFGEGSWLTVV.

The chain uses TRBV4-1 and TRBJ1-5; D unclear. The CDR3 has 14 residues. Germline V gene data show CDR1 as MGHRA and CDR2 as YSYEKL. Deletions cut 3 bases from V and 3 bases from J, with 9 bases between. CDR3 in DNA: TGCGCCAGCAGCCACGGACCGATCAATCAGCCCCAGCATTTT. Translation gives CASSHGPINQPQHF.

This clone was observed a single time. This chain uses TRBV14 with TRBJ1-6, with a possible D match to TRBD1 (6 bases). CDR3 size: 20 residues. Germline V lookup: CDR1 SGHDN, CDR2 FVKESK. With 5 bases removed from V and 10 bases from J, the gap between germline ends came to 33 bases. In DNA form, the CDR3 reads TGTGCCAGCAGCTCTGCCTTAAGGGGGTCCTCCCGACTGCTTTCCTCACCCCTCCACTTT. It is translated as CASSSALRGSSRLLSSPLHF.

The genes are TRBV6-5 and TRBJ1-1, with 8 positions matching TRBD1. After removal of 4 bases from V and 4 bases from J, the junction contained 5 bases not matched to a gene. The length of the CDR3 is 14 residues. Looked up from germline, CDR1 is MNHEY and CDR2 is SVGAGI. This CDR3 is CASSFRGRITEAFF. The CDR3 nucleotides are TGTGCCAGCAGTTTCAGGGGGCGGATCACTGAAGCTTTCTTT.

DNA of the CDR3: TGCGCCAGCAGCCAAGTGACGTCCTACCCGGAGAACACTGAAGCTTTCTTT. Protein: CASSQVTSYPENTEAFF. The rearrangement links TRBV4-1 to TRBJ1-1; D gene unclear. This CDR3 is built from 17 residues. Germline V lookup: CDR1 MGHRA, CDR2 YSYEKL. V was cut by 1 base and J by 1 base, with 16 bases left in between.

The sample holds one count of this clone. The chain uses TRBV7-8 and TRBJ2-7; 7 nucleotides agree with TRBD1. The CDR3 covers 15 residues. Germline values: CDR1 SGHVS, CDR2 FQNEAQ. V shed 2 bases and J 1 base; nucleotides not matched to a gene: 5. CDR3 bases: TGTGCCAGCAGCTTATTCCAGGGGGTGTCCTACGAGCAGTACGTC. The encoded protein is CASSLFQGVSYEQYV.

This chain uses TRBV6-5 with TRBJ1-1; TRBD1 aligns across 7 bases. With 6 bases clipped from V and 4 bases from J, the junction kept 8 bases outside the gene matches. From germline, CDR1 is MNHEY and CDR2 SVGAGI. This CDR3 spans 14 amino acids. For the CDR3, the DNA is TGTGCCAGCAGCCCGTTGACAGGGTTCACTGAAGCTTTCTTT. This translates into CASSPLTGFTEAFF.

The chain couples TRBV5-5 to TRBJ1-1, with D possibly being TRBD1 (5 bases). V lost 6 bases, J lost 0 bases, and 24 bases lay in between. This CDR3 spans 18 amino acids. CDR1 and CDR2 (germline): SGHKS, YYEKEE (reference sequence). CDR3 region: CASTPTRGPRSMNTEAFF. CDR3 coding DNA: TGTGCCAGCACCCCGACTAGGGGCCCTAGGTCGATGAACACTGAAGCTTTCTTT. The full variable domain, in which reference TRBV5-5 and TRBJ1-1 provide the parts outside the CDR3, is DAGVTQSPTHLIKTRGQQVTLRCSPISGHKSVSWYQQVLGQGPQFIFQYYEKEERGRGNFPDRFSARQFPNYSSELNVNALLLGDSALYLCASTPTRGPRSMNTEAFFGQGTRLTVV.

V usage is TRBV5-4 and J usage is TRBJ1-1, with D maybe TRBD1 (5 bases). Germline loops: CDR1 SGHNT, CDR2 YYREEE (reference sequence). V lost 3 bases, J lost 2 bases, and 14 bases lay in between. This CDR3 is built from 15 residues. This chain's CDR3 is CASSWGGTPNTEAFF. DNA for the CDR3: TGTGCCAGCAGCTGGGGGGGAACACCAAACACTGAAGCTTTCTTT.

The chain couples TRBV7-9 to TRBJ2-7, with D unresolved. The V gene's germline CDR1 is SEHNR and CDR2 FQNEAQ (reference sequence). V lost 4 bases to trimming and J lost 3 bases, with 10 bases between them. The CDR3 spans 13 residues. This CDR3 reads CASSSTPGYEQYF. CDR3 nucleotide sequence: TGTGCCAGCAGCTCTACCCCGGGCTACGAGCAGTACTTC.

This chain joins TRBV27 and TRBJ2-1, with TRBD1 matching over 8 bases. Looked up from germline, CDR1 is MNHEY and CDR2 is SMNVEV (reference sequence). The CDR3 contains 16 residues. J lost 5 bases, V lost 5 bases, and 11 bases had no gene match. The CDR3 DNA reads as TGTGCCAGCAGTGACAGGGGCCGCCTTCTCAACAATGAGCAGTTCTTC. Its translation is CASSDRGRLLNNEQFF.

CDR3 coding DNA: TGTGCCAGCCGCAGGGGGGGCACAGATACGCAGTATTTT. It translates to CASRRGGTDTQYF. The V call is TRBV27, the J call TRBJ2-3, with D possibly matching TRBD1 (7 bases). The germline V gene has CDR1 MNHEY and CDR2 SMNVEV (reference sequence). This CDR3 contains 13 residues. V was cut by 8 bases and J by 1 base, with 10 bases left in between.

This clone appeared a single time. This chain uses TRBV3-1 (or the pseudogene TRBV3-2) with TRBJ2-3; D is undetermined. Germline V gene data show CDR1 as LGHDT and CDR2 as YNNKEL (reference sequence). The CDR3 length is 14 residues. The V end lost 6 bases, the J end lost 3 bases, and 13 bases lay between the germline ends. This chain's CDR3 is CASSHRAPTDTQYF. The CDR3, as DNA: TGTGCCAGCAGTCATAGGGCGCCGACAGATACGCAGTATTTT.

The chain recombines TRBV30 with TRBJ1-1; TRBD1 matches 7 bases. Germline trimming cut 3 bases from V and 6 bases from J; bases unmatched to any gene: 1. The CDR3 contains 11 residues. In germline, CDR1 is GTSNPN, CDR2 SVGIG (reference sequence). CDR3 residues: CAWSQGAEAFF. The DNA for the CDR3 is TGTGCCTGGAGCCAGGGGGCTGAAGCTTTCTTT. Variable domain in full (rest from reference TRBV30 and TRBJ1-1): SQTIHQWPATLVQPVGSPLSLECTVEGTSNPNLYWYRQAAGRGLQLLFYSVGIGQISSEVPQNLSASRPQDRQFILSSKKLLLSDSGFYLCAWSQGAEAFFGQGTRLTVV.

V usage is TRBV4-3 and J usage is TRBJ1-2; TRBD1 is a possible D gene (6 bases). The germline CDR1 and CDR2 sequences are LGHNA and YSLEER. V shed 5 bases and J shed 4 bases, with 23 bases lying between them. This CDR3 has 17 residues. CDR3 protein: CASSKFLGATRLYGYTF. DNA of the CDR3: TGCGCCAGCAGCAAATTTTTGGGGGCCACACGACTCTATGGCTACACCTTC.

This chain links TRBV3-1 (or the pseudogene TRBV3-2) with TRBJ1-2; D uncertain. CDR1 LGHDT and CDR2 YNNKEL come from the germline V gene (reference sequence). The CDR3 is made up of 15 amino acids. V was pared by 0 bases and J by 5 bases, with 13 bases between. CDR3 amino acids: CASSQDWQVRYGYTF. The CDR3 DNA follows: TGTGCCAGCAGCCAAGATTGGCAGGTACGATATGGCTACACCTTC.

DNA of the CDR3: TGTGCCAGCAGTTTAAAGGACAGGGGCCGCGGGAAGCAGCCCCAGCATTTT. Its protein product is CASSLKDRGRGKQPQHF. The rearrangement joins TRBV28 to TRBJ1-5; 9 nucleotides match TRBD1. The CDR3 length is 17 residues. Trimming cost V 2 bases and J 7 bases; bases outside gene matches: 12. Germline CDR1 reads MDHEN; CDR2 reads SYDVKM.

This sequence joins TRBV5-6 and TRBJ1-4; 7 positions agree with TRBD1. The germline gives CDR1 SGHDT, CDR2 YYEEEE. The V segment lost 4 bases and the J segment 5 bases; nucleotides outside the gene matches: 11. CDR3 size: 16 residues. CDR3 amino acids: CASSPGTVLENEKLFF. For the CDR3, the DNA is TGTGCCAGCAGCCCCGGGACAGTACTCGAAAATGAAAAACTGTTTTTT.

This chain connects TRBV3-1 (or the pseudogene TRBV3-2) to TRBJ1-1; D may be TRBD1 (6 bases). There are 14 residues in the CDR3. Trimming took off 6 bases at V and 1 base at J, with 12 bases between the two ends. Germline V CDR1 and CDR2: LGHDT, YNNKEL (reference sequence). The CDR3 spells CASSLRTANTEAFF. CDR3 bases: TGTGCCAGCAGTTTAAGGACAGCGAACACTGAAGCTTTCTTT.

The rearrangement joins TRBV18 to TRBJ1-2; 8 bases are a match to TRBD1. CDR1 is KGHSH, CDR2 LQKENI, per germline. The CDR3 is 15 residues long. The V and J ends lost 3 bases and 4 bases, in that order; junction bases with no gene match: 7. The CDR3 loop reads CASSPGQGESYGYTF. Written as DNA, the CDR3 is TGTGCCAGCTCACCTGGACAGGGCGAGAGCTATGGCTACACCTTC.

This clone appeared a few times. The rearrangement links TRBV4-3 to TRBJ2-7; D remains ambiguous. Trimming stripped 1 base from V and 3 bases from J, with 7 bases between. Germline-derived CDR1 and CDR2 are LGHNA and YSLEER. The CDR3 spans 13 residues. This CDR3 is CASSQGLGYEQYV. CDR3 DNA: TGCGCCAGCAGCCAAGGGCTGGGCTACGAGCAGTACGTC.

V gene TRBV6-1 combines with J gene TRBJ2-2; D call uncertain. Germline V lookup: CDR1 MNHNS, CDR2 SASEGT. The CDR3 has 13 amino acids. Deletions cut 2 bases from V and 6 bases from J, with 7 bases between. The CDR3 DNA reads TGTGCCAGCAGTGAATTTCTCGCCGGGGAGCTGTTTTTT. Translating it yields CASSEFLAGELFF.

V usage is TRBV30 and J usage is TRBJ2-1, with 8 bases fitting TRBD1. This CDR3 has 12 amino acids. Germline V gene data show CDR1 as GTSNPN and CDR2 as SVGIG (reference sequence). V lost 4 bases, J lost 7 bases, and 3 bases stayed unmatched. The CDR3 region is CAWTGGRNEQFF. As DNA, the CDR3 is TGTGCCTGGACAGGGGGCAGGAATGAGCAGTTCTTC. Using reference TRBV30 and TRBJ2-1 for the parts outside the CDR3, the full variable domain is SQTIHQWPATLVQPVGSPLSLECTVEGTSNPNLYWYRQAAGRGLQLLFYSVGIGQISSEVPQNLSASRPQDRQFILSSKKLLLSDSGFYLCAWTGGRNEQFFGPGTRLTVL.

The chain carries TRBV27 and TRBJ2-7; D gene ambiguous. Germline CDR1 reads MNHEY; CDR2 reads SMNVEV (reference sequence). The CDR3 consists of 13 residues. With 2 bases removed from V and 2 bases from J, the gap between germline ends came to 7 bases. The CDR3 DNA sequence: TGTGCCAGCAGTTTAAGTCAGGCCTACGAGCAGTACTTC. Residues: CASSLSQAYEQYF.

The genes are TRBV5-1 and TRBJ2-1; D call uncertain. The CDR3 spans 13 residues. CDR1 SGHRS and CDR2 YFSETQ come from the germline V gene. V lost 0 bases and J lost 7, with 8 bases in between. The chain's CDR3 is CASSLASPNEQFF. CDR3 nucleotides: TGCGCCAGCAGCTTGGCCTCACCGAATGAGCAGTTCTTC. Full variable domain (remainder filled in from reference TRBV5-1 and TRBJ2-1): KAGVTQTPRYLIKTRGQQVTLSCSPISGHRSVSWYQQTPGQGLQFLFEYFSETQRNKGNFPGRFSGRQFSNSRSEMNVSTLELGDSALYLCASSLASPNEQFFGPGTRLTVL.

The chain recombines TRBV30 with TRBJ1-4; TRBD1 matches 7 bases. CDR1 is GTSNPN and CDR2 is SVGIG in the germline V gene (reference sequence). With V trimmed by 5 bases and J by 7 bases, 7 bases remained unmatched. The CDR3 totals 13 residues. CDR3 coding DNA: TGTGCCTGGGCGACAGGGCGGGCTGAAAAACTGTTTTTT. The encoded protein is CAWATGRAEKLFF.

The rearrangement links TRBV11-2 to TRBJ2-3; TRBD2 agrees at 8 bases. Germline values: CDR1 SGHAT, CDR2 FQNNGV. The CDR3 length is 15 residues. J gave up 1 base and V 2 bases, and 2 bases lay outside the gene matches. The CDR3 reads CASSLRRGGTDTQYF. Written as DNA, the CDR3 is TGTGCCAGCAGCTTACGGCGGGGGGGCACAGATACGCAGTATTTT.